The clone carrying this T cell receptor beta chain was picked up a small number of times. The antigen is unknown. This entry comes from a study of T cells in localized non-small cell lung cancer. Study outcomes and limitations: Higher blood T cell density went with longer overall survival. Adjacent uninvolved lung tissue had the highest T cell clonality, exceeding tumor. There were a median roughly 60 of the top 100 tumor clones appearing in adjacent lung.

The protocol was immunoSEQ multiplex PCR, while the TCRdb copy is restricted to in-frame clones and leaves out a portion. This table holds about 25,000 clones, around 88% found once. V lost 5 bases to trimming and J lost 5 bases; unmatched junction nucleotides: 5. Germline V gives CDR1 SSHAT, CDR2 FNYEAQ (reference sequence). The CDR3 runs to 15 residues. V is TRBV7-7 and J is TRBJ2-5, with 13 bases that match TRBD2. This specimen was peripheral blood mononuclear cells, taken before any cancer treatment. This TCR was recovered from a woman between 35 and 75 years old with stage III lung adenocarcinoma. Here the CDR3 reads CASSLTSGGWETQYF. CDR3 DNA: TGTGCCAGCAGCCTGACTAGCGGGGGGTGGGAGACCCAGTACTTC.